The 8 T cell receptor beta chains reported below all come from one sample, sequenced in a study of blood T cell repertoires in COVID-19. Clones were sequenced by immunoSEQ multiplex PCR, and TCRdb holds only the in-frame ones, with some missing. The table has approximately 97,000 clones, around 88% seen once. Sequenced material: peripheral blood. These receptors were taken from a woman older than 75 with acute or convalescent COVID-19.

This chain connects TRBV27 to TRBJ2-7, with a possible D match to TRBD2 (6 bases). Between the trimmed V and J ends, which lost 2 bases and 0 bases, there was a span of 17 bases. Per germline, CDR1 MNHEY and CDR2 SMNVEV (reference sequence). This CDR3 contains 17 residues. CDR3 region: CASSLKGLTTSSYEQYF. CDR3 nucleotides: TGTGCCAGCAGTTTAAAGGGACTCACTACCAGCTCCTACGAGCAGTACTTC.

This chain uses TRBV19 with TRBJ1-1, with 10 bases aligning to TRBD1. CDR1 and CDR2 (germline): LNHDA, SQIVND (reference sequence). The CDR3 loop spans 15 amino acids. V dropped 4 bases and J dropped 5; count of bases not matched to a gene: 7. Here the CDR3 DNA reads TGTGCCAGTAGTACGCCGGACAGGGGGACGACTGAAGCTTTCTTT. Translating gives CASSTPDRGTTEAFF. Full variable domain (remainder filled in from reference TRBV19 and TRBJ1-1): DGGITQSPKYLFRKEGQNVTLSCEQNLNHDAMYWYRQDPGQGLRLIYYSQIVNDFQKGDIAEGYSVSREKKESFPLTVTSAQKNPTAFYLCASSTPDRGTTEAFFGQGTRLTVV.

The chain's CDR3 is CASSERVGGRGNEKLFF. The CDR3 DNA reads as TGTGCCAGCAGTGAACGTGTAGGGGGTAGAGGAAATGAAAAACTGTTTTTT. The genes are TRBV6-1 and TRBJ1-4; weak D call: TRBD1 (6 bases). The V and J ends lost 2 bases and 5 bases respectively, with 18 bases between them. Per the germline V gene, CDR1 is MNHNS and CDR2 is SASEGT. The CDR3 runs 17 residues.

V gene TRBV21-1 combines with J gene TRBJ1-4; the listed D gene, TRBD1, was not tested against the DNA. TRBV21-1 is reported as a pseudogene. The CDR3 runs to 18 residues. The CDR3 loop is CASTALRGTGETNEKLFF. In DNA form, the CDR3 reads TGTGCCAGCACCGCCCTTAGGGGGACAGGTGAAACTAATGAAAAACTGTTTTTT.

This rearrangement joins TRBV9 to TRBJ2-3; D gene uncertain. CDR1 is SGDLS and CDR2 is YYNGEE in the germline V gene. There are 12 residues in the CDR3. V was trimmed by 4 bases and J by 3 bases, leaving 6 bases between them. The CDR3 here is CASSPETDTQYF. The CDR3 DNA follows: TGTGCCAGCAGCCCAGAAACAGATACGCAGTATTTT.

The J gene is TRBJ1-4, the V gene TRBV7-9; 8 bases match TRBD1. In germline, CDR1 is SEHNR, CDR2 FQNEAQ (reference sequence). The CDR3 is 17 amino acids. V trimming: 2 bases; J trimming: 5 bases; junction bases outside the gene matches: 10. CDR3 nucleotides: TGTGCCAGCAGCTTAATCAGGGGGCGCAGAGAGAATGAAAAACTGTTTTTT. Its protein is CASSLIRGRRENEKLFF.

The V and J genes are TRBV11-2 and TRBJ1-4, with a possible D match to TRBD1 (6 bases). This CDR3 has 17 amino acids. Germline V gene lookup returns CDR1 SGHAT and CDR2 FQNNGV. V lost 1 base to trimming and J lost 0 bases, with 12 bases between them. CDR3 nucleotide sequence: TGTGCCAGCAGCTTAGGGGGGGGCCGCTCAACTAATGAAAAACTGTTTTTT. Protein product: CASSLGGGRSTNEKLFF.

J is TRBJ2-1 and V is TRBV2; no definite D call. Trimming left V 10 bases short and J 7 bases short, with 17 bases between. CDR1 SNHLY and CDR2 FYNNEI come from the germline V gene. The length of the CDR3 is 13 residues. The CDR3 DNA reads as TGTGCCACCACTCCCACTAAGAGGAATGAGCAGTTCTTC. Translating it yields CATTPTKRNEQFF. The full variable domain, in which reference TRBV2 and TRBJ2-1 provide the parts outside the CDR3, is EPEVTQTPSHQVTQMGQEVILRCVPISNHLYFYWYRQILGQKVEFLVSFYNNEISEKSEIFDDQFSVERPDGSNFTLKIRSTKLEDSAMYFCATTPTKRNEQFFGPGTRLTVL.